Below, one T cell receptor beta chain is given with its context. This entry is derived from a study of untreated major depressive disorder. Deletions cut 4 bases from V and 2 bases from J, with 10 bases between. Germline CDR1 SGHRS, CDR2 YFSETQ. The CDR3 loop spans 13 amino acids. Libraries were prepared by immunoSEQ multiplex PCR; TCRdb keeps only in-frame clonotypes and omits some of them. The profile shows 20,000 to 25,000 clones, just under 90% of them singletons. This chain links TRBV5-1 with TRBJ2-7, with D possibly called TRBD1 or TRBD2 (5 bases each). The clonotype was recovered from a woman aged 40 to 55 in good health. The material sequenced was CD4+ T cells from PBMCs. This CDR3 is CASSGGSTYEQYF. The CDR3 region has the DNA TGCGCCAGCAGCGGGGGATCTACCTACGAGCAGTACTTC. Full variable domain (remainder filled in from reference TRBV5-1 and TRBJ2-7): KAGVTQTPRYLIKTRGQQVTLSCSPISGHRSVSWYQQTPGQGLQFLFEYFSETQRNKGNFPGRFSGRQFSNSRSEMNVSTLELGDSALYLCASSGGSTYEQYFGPGTRLTVT.